Each of the 16 T cell receptor beta chains below was sequenced from the same sample in a study of shared clonotypes between healthy human individuals. Clones were read by immunoSEQ multiplex PCR, and TCRdb kept only the in-frame ones, dropping some. The table lists approximately 620,000 clones, 95% to 98% of them singletons, with roughly 0.055% in the top ten. The specimen sequenced was naive CD4+ T cells sorted from blood. Described subset: CD45RA+ positively selected. These receptors all stem from a woman aged 25 to 39 in good health.

This chain connects TRBV7-6 to TRBJ2-3; no definite D call. This CDR3 is 16 amino acids long. Germline V gene data show CDR1 as SGHVS and CDR2 as FNYEAQ. Trimming stripped 1 base from V and 0 bases from J, with 11 bases between. The CDR3: CASSLESAPSTDTQYF. For the CDR3, the DNA is TGTGCCAGCAGCTTAGAATCGGCCCCTAGCACAGATACGCAGTATTTT.

The table lists this clone with a count of one. The chain carries TRBV28 and TRBJ1-1; 8 nucleotides match TRBD1. Germline CDR1 MDHEN, CDR2 SYDVKM. The CDR3 has 12 residues. The trim removed 6 bases at V and 11 bases at J, leaving 8 bases unmatched. CDR3 coding DNA: TGTGCCAGCAGAGTTGGACAGGGAGGGGCTTTCTTT. Its translation is CASRVGQGGAFF. Full variable domain (rest looked up from reference TRBV28 and TRBJ1-1): DVKVTQSSRYLVKRTGEKVFLECVQDMDHENMFWYRQDPGLGLRLIYFSYDVKMKEKGDIPEGYSVSREKKERFSLILESASTNQTSMYLCASRVGQGGAFFGQGTRLTVV.

This clone was observed a single time. The chain uses TRBV18 and TRBJ1-1, with D perhaps TRBD1 (5 bases). Trimming pared 4 bases from V and 4 bases from J, leaving 22 bases between. CDR1 and CDR2 (germline): KGHSH, LQKENI. The length of the CDR3 is 17 residues. The chain's CDR3 is CASSLLDTTPGVTEAFF. CDR3 nucleotide sequence: TGTGCCAGCTCACTCTTGGACACCACCCCAGGCGTCACTGAAGCTTTCTTT. Drawing the rest from reference TRBV18 and TRBJ1-1, the complete variable domain is NAGVMQNPRHLVRRRGQEARLRCSPMKGHSHVYWYRQLPEEGLKFMVYLQKENIIDESGMPKERFSAEFPKEGPSILRIQQVVRGDSAAYFCASSLLDTTPGVTEAFFGQGTRLTVV.

The rearrangement links TRBV6-6 to TRBJ2-3; weak D call: TRBD1 (6 bases). Germline loops: CDR1 MNHNY, CDR2 SVGAGI (reference sequence). The CDR3 covers 13 residues. Trimming removed 7 bases from V and 2 bases from J, with 10 bases in between. CDR3 bases: TGTGCCAGCATCCACAGGGTCACAGATACGCAGTATTTT. Its translation: CASIHRVTDTQYF.

The chain links TRBV11-2 to TRBJ2-6, with 8 bases lining up with TRBD2. This CDR3 contains 19 residues. J gave up 0 bases and V 4 bases, and 11 bases lay outside the gene matches. CDR1 and CDR2 from the germline V gene are SGHAT and FQNNGV. Here the CDR3 reads CASSSRLAQINSGANVLTF. The CDR3 DNA reads TGTGCCAGCAGCTCCCGACTAGCGCAAATAAACTCTGGGGCCAACGTCCTGACTTTC.

The rearrangement joins TRBV11-2 to TRBJ2-7; D call uncertain. CDR3 length equals 14 residues. Between the trimmed V and J ends, which lost 0 bases and 5 bases, there was a span of 11 bases. Germline assignment: CDR1 SGHAT and CDR2 FQNNGV. CDR3 sequence: CASSLDLGFHEQYF. CDR3 DNA sequence: TGTGCCAGCAGCTTAGATCTCGGGTTCCACGAGCAGTACTTC.

The chain recombines TRBV19 with TRBJ2-3, with TRBD2 matching 9 bases. The CDR3 is made up of 17 amino acids. With V trimmed by 5 bases and J by 2 bases, 11 bases remained unmatched. Per the germline V gene, CDR1 is LNHDA and CDR2 is SQIVND (reference sequence). The CDR3 is CASSVLSSGSYTDTQYF. Here the CDR3 DNA reads TGTGCCAGTAGTGTCCTGAGTAGCGGGAGCTACACAGATACGCAGTATTTT. Drawing the rest from reference TRBV19 and TRBJ2-3, the complete variable domain is DGGITQSPKYLFRKEGQNVTLSCEQNLNHDAMYWYRQDPGQGLRLIYYSQIVNDFQKGDIAEGYSVSREKKESFPLTVTSAQKNPTAFYLCASSVLSSGSYTDTQYFGPGTRLTVL.

The gene calls are TRBV28 and TRBJ2-1; 9 bases agree with TRBD2. Germline V lookup: CDR1 MDHEN, CDR2 SYDVKM. The CDR3 totals 15 residues. With V trimmed by 6 bases and J by 8 bases, 11 bases remained unmatched. The CDR3 loop is CASRDSGRGGDEQFF. The DNA for the CDR3 is TGTGCCAGCAGGGATAGCGGGAGAGGGGGGGATGAGCAGTTCTTC.

The rearrangement links TRBV28 to TRBJ2-5, with 10 bases matching TRBD1. The better agreement between TRBJ2-7 and the DNA end casts doubt on the J call. CDR1 MDHEN and CDR2 SYDVKM come from the germline V gene. CDR3 length equals 16 residues. CDR3 DNA: TGTGCCAGCAGCCTCTATCCGGGACAGGGGCAGTACGAGCAGTACTTC. Translated: CASSLYPGQGQYEQYF.

The chain links TRBV5-1 to TRBJ2-7; the match to TRBD2 covers 7 bases. There are 15 residues in the CDR3. CDR1 is SGHRS, CDR2 YFSETQ, per germline. The ends lost 4 bases at V and 3 bases at J; junction bases unmatched: 10. CDR3 in amino acids: CASSPFAGADYEQYF. CDR3 DNA: TGCGCCAGCAGCCCTTTCGCGGGAGCGGACTACGAGCAGTACTTC.

The rearrangement uses TRBV5-4 and TRBJ1-2, with D perhaps TRBD1 (6 bases). Per germline, CDR1 SGHNT and CDR2 YYREEE (reference sequence). V was shortened by 3 bases and J by 7 bases, with 7 bases between the two germline ends. The CDR3 totals 11 residues. As DNA, the CDR3 is TGTGCCAGCAGCTGGGGGCTTGGCTACACCTTC. Its translation: CASSWGLGYTF.

This clone showed up just once. DNA for the CDR3: TGCGCCAGCAGCTTGGAACAGAGCACAGATACGCAGTATTTT. It codes for CASSLEQSTDTQYF. The rearrangement links TRBV5-1 to TRBJ2-3; D gene uncertain. CDR1 is SGHRS, CDR2 YFSETQ, per germline. The V end was cut by 0 bases, the J end by 0 bases, with 5 bases between. The CDR3 is 14 residues long.

This chain uses TRBV6-1 with TRBJ1-2, with a tentative D call TRBD1 (5 bases). The CDR3 extends over 14 amino acids. Trimming stripped 7 bases from V and 7 bases from J, with 19 bases between. Looked up from germline, CDR1 is MNHNS and CDR2 is SASEGT. The CDR3 coding sequence is TGTGCCAGCACCCCTCGTGTTGAGGGGTTTGGCTACACCTTC. Amino acids: CASTPRVEGFGYTF.

The chain joins TRBV5-1 to TRBJ1-5; unclear D gene. Germline CDR1 reads SGHRS; CDR2 reads YFSETQ. The V gene lost 1 base and the J gene lost 5 bases, with 10 bases spanning the gap. The CDR3 loop spans 14 amino acids. The CDR3 reads CASSLMGKDQPQHF. DNA of the CDR3: TGCGCCAGCAGCTTGATGGGGAAGGATCAGCCCCAGCATTTT.

The chain combines TRBV7-2 with TRBJ2-5; 12 bases fit TRBD1. Germline V gene lookup returns CDR1 SGHTA and CDR2 FQGNSA. The CDR3 extends over 15 amino acids. V shed 0 bases and J 5 bases; nucleotides not matched to a gene: 1. CDR3 in amino acids: CASSLAGTGGETQYF. The DNA of the CDR3 is TGTGCCAGCAGCTTAGCGGGGACAGGGGGCGAGACCCAGTACTTC. Combining the CDR3 with reference TRBV7-2 and TRBJ2-5 gives the whole variable domain GAGVSQSPSNKVTEKGKDVELRCDPISGHTALYWYRQSLGQGLEFLIYFQGNSAPDKSGLPSDRFSAERTGGSVSTLTIQRTQQEDSAVYLCASSLAGTGGETQYFGPGTRLLVL.

The V and J genes are TRBV7-2 and TRBJ2-7; D possibly corresponds to TRBD1 (5 bases). Germline loops: CDR1 SGHTA, CDR2 FQGNSA. The CDR3 totals 15 residues. Between the trimmed V and J ends, which lost 6 bases and 0 bases, there was a span of 15 bases. CDR3 protein: CASSQGTGVSYEQYF. The CDR3 DNA sequence: TGTGCCAGCAGTCAGGGAACTGGGGTCTCCTACGAGCAGTACTTC.